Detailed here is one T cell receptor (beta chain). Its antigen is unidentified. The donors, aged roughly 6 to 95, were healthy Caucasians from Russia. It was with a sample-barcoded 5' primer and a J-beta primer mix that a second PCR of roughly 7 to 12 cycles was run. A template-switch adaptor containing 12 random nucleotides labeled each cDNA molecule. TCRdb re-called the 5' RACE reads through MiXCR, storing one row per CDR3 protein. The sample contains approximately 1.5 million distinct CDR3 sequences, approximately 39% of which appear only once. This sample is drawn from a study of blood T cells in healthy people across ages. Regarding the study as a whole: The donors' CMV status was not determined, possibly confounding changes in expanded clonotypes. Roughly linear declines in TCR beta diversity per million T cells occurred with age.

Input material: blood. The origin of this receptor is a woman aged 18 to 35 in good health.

In DNA, the CDR3 is TGCGCCAGCAACCCATCGGGTACTCAAGAGACCCAGTACTTC. Protein sequence: CASNPSGTQETQYF. The chain employs TRBV5-1 and TRBJ2-5; D not resolved. V gave up 6 bases and J gave up 2 bases, with 14 bases separating them. CDR3 length: 14 residues. The V gene's germline CDR1 is SGHRS and CDR2 YFSETQ.